This TCR beta chain was captured by sequencing in a study of radiation and T cells in renal cell carcinoma. Time point given: blood 4 weeks post-SBRT, at nephrectomy. The treatment was: 15 Gy SBRT to primary tumor, nephrectomy 4 weeks later. Serial blood draws occurred at baseline and 2 and 4 weeks post-SBRT. V was clipped by 6 bases and J by 8 bases; unmatched bases: 9. Germline-derived CDR1 and CDR2 are SGHAT and FQNNGV. The CDR3 is 14 amino acids. Generated by immunoSEQ multiplex PCR, the TCRdb table keeps only in-frame clones and is missing some. The data contain about 86,000 clones, approximately 86% of them singletons.

This chain connects TRBV11-2 to TRBJ2-1; 8 bases line up with TRBD2. This receptor was obtained from a man aged 45-65 years with renal cell carcinoma. The material sequenced was blood, taken from a patient whose treatment included radiotherapy and nephrectomy. The DNA of the CDR3 is TGTGCCAGCAGTCCCGTTAGCGGGATCCATGAGCAGTTCTTC. This gives the protein CASSPVSGIHEQFF.